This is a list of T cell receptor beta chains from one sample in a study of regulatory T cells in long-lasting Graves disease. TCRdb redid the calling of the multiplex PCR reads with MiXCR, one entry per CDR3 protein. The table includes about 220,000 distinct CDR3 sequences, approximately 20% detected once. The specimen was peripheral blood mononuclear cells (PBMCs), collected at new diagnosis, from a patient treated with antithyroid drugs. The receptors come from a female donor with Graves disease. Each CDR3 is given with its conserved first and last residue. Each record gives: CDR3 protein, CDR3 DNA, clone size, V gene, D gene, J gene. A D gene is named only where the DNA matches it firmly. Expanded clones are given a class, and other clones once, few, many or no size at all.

CASSLSGYTEAFF TGTGCCAGCAGCTTGAGCGGCTACACTGAAGCTTTCTTT many TRBV5-4 NA TRBJ1-1
CASSRFTLFETQYF TGTGCCAGCAGCCGCTTCACCCTCTTCGAGACCCAGTACTTC many TRBV28 NA TRBJ2-5
CASSRPGLLNTEALF TGCGCCAGCAGTAGACCGGGGCTTCTGAACACTGAAGCTCTCTTT NA TRBV27 NA TRBJ1-1
CASSYETSGSSSQYF TGTGCCAGCAGTTACGAGACTAGCGGGAGTTCATCCCAGTACTTC NA TRBV6-2/TRBV6-3 TRBD2 TRBJ2-4
CASSIPTGTMNTEAFF TGTGCCAGTAGTATCCCGACAGGGACCATGAACACTGAAGCTTTCTTT many TRBV19 TRBD1 TRBJ1-1
CASSIGATPPYNEQFF TGTGCCAGTAGTATAGGAGCCACGCCGCCTTACAATGAGCAGTTCTTC many TRBV19 NA TRBJ2-1
CASSSLAGPSTDTQYF TGTGCCAGCAGTTCCCTAGCGGGACCTAGCACAGATACGCAGTATTTT NA TRBV12-3/TRBV12-4 TRBD2 TRBJ2-3
CSARDPTDTGELFF TGCAGTGCTAGAGATCCCACAGACACCGGGGAGCTGTTTTTT many TRBV20-1 NA TRBJ2-2
CASSEYEQYF TGTGCCAGCAGCGAGTACGAGCAGTACTTC many TRBV2 NA TRBJ2-7
CACRSLGTEAFF TGTGCCTGCCGGTCGCTGGGCACTGAAGCTTTCTTT many TRBV5-5 NA TRBJ1-1
CASSTRDRVHNEQFF TGTGCCAGCAGCACCCGGGACAGGGTCCACAATGAGCAGTTCTTC NA TRBV11-3 TRBD1 TRBJ2-1
CASSPSGRRETQYF TGTGCCAGCTCACCTAGCGGGAGAAGGGAGACCCAGTACTTC many TRBV18 TRBD2 TRBJ2-5
CASSPQRGGNNEQFF TGTGCCAGTAGTCCCCAGAGAGGGGGCAACAATGAGCAGTTCTTC few TRBV19 TRBD1 TRBJ2-1
CSAPSSAGLRYNEQFF TGCAGTGCTCCTTCTTCAGCGGGCCTGAGGTACAATGAGCAGTTCTTC NA TRBV20-1 NA TRBJ2-1
CASSLSLSEGLRNTEAFF TGTGCCAGCAGTTTAAGCTTATCAGAGGGGTTAAGAAACACTGAAGCTTTCTTT many TRBV28 NA TRBJ1-1
CASSREGGRAIYEQFF TGTGCCAGCAGTAGAGAGGGCGGGAGGGCCATATATGAGCAGTTCTTC once TRBV7-9 TRBD2 TRBJ2-1
CASSPAGQDATTNEKLFF TGTGCCAGCTCACCAGCAGGACAGGATGCTACAACTAATGAAAAACTGTTTTTT few TRBV18 TRBD1 TRBJ1-4
CAWRGSGIATDTQYF TGTGCCTGGAGGGGCAGCGGGATCGCTACAGATACGCAGTATTTT many TRBV30 TRBD2 TRBJ2-3
CATSAPDSFMDTQYF TGTGCCACCAGTGCCCCGGATTCGTTTATGGATACGCAGTATTTT many TRBV24-1 NA TRBJ2-3
CASIRQGSYEQYF TGTGCCAGCATTAGACAGGGCTCCTACGAGCAGTACTTC many TRBV2 TRBD1 TRBJ2-7
CSPQDGLNTEAFF TGCAGCCCTCAGGACGGATTGAACACTGAAGCTTTCTTT few TRBV20-1 NA TRBJ1-1
CASSFSPGTDTQYF TGTGCCAGCAGCTTCTCCCCCGGCACAGATACGCAGTATTTT NA TRBV11-2 NA TRBJ2-3
CASSTSRGGETQYF TGTGCCAGCAGCACCTCCAGGGGTGGAGAGACCCAGTACTTC many TRBV7-2 NA TRBJ2-5
CATSDSHSGKSYNEQFF TGTGCCACCAGTGACTCCCATAGCGGGAAGTCCTACAATGAGCAGTTCTTC few TRBV24-1 TRBD2 TRBJ2-1
CASRWRGSTDTQYF TGTGCCAGCAGGTGGCGGGGGAGCACAGATACGCAGTATTTT many TRBV2 TRBD2 TRBJ2-3
CASSDSVQDTQYF TGTGCCAGCAGTGACTCGGTTCAAGATACGCAGTATTTT NA TRBV6-4 NA TRBJ2-3
CASSLGRGFNYGYTF TGTGCCAGCAGCTTAGGCCGCGGATTTAACTATGGCTACACCTTC NA TRBV7-9 NA TRBJ1-2
CASSAGLGLSTDTQYF TGTGCCAGCAGTGCGGGACTCGGGTTGAGCACAGATACGCAGTATTTT many TRBV27 NA TRBJ2-3
CASSQENSGEKLFF TGTGCCAGCAGCCAAGAAAACAGCGGGGAAAAACTGTTTTTT many TRBV3-1 NA TRBJ1-4
CASSLEAGGDEQFF TGTGCCAGCAGCTTAGAGGCGGGAGGGGATGAGCAGTTCTTC NA TRBV11-2 TRBD2 TRBJ2-1
CASSLGPAEGTDTQYF TGTGCCAGCAGCTTGGGGCCAGCGGAGGGCACAGATACGCAGTATTTT NA TRBV5-6 NA TRBJ2-3